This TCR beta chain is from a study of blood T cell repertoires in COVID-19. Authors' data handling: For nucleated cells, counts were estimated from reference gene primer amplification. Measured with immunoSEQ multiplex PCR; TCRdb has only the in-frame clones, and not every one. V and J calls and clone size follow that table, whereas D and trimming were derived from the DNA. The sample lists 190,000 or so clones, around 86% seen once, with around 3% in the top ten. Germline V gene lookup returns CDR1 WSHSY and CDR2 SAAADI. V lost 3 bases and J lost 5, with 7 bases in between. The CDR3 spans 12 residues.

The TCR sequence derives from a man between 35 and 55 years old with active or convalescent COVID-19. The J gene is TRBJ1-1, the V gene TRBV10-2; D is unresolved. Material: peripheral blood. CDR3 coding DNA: TGCGCCAGCAGTGATCGAGAGACTGAAGCTTTCTTT. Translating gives CASSDRETEAFF.